Listed here are 26 T cell receptor beta chains from one sample, sequenced in a study of vaccination effects on CD4 cells after COVID-19. Their target antigens are unknown. Generated by immunoSEQ multiplex PCR, the TCRdb table keeps only in-frame clones and is missing some. Here the sample spans around 69,000 clones, around 70% being singletons. Before any sequencing was done, the ViraFEST assay used viral peptide pools to expand antigen-specific CD4+ T cells. Isolating CD4+ T cells followed approximately 10 days of culture. Each participant was given two doses of one vaccine (BNT162b2 or mRNA-1273). The starting material was CD4+ T cells from PBMCs cultured with HCoV-229E spike peptides, obtained after COVID-19 vaccination. All receptors come from a human donor who received a COVID-19 vaccine.

This clone was seen once. The gene calls are TRBV5-4 and TRBJ2-3; 10 positions agree with TRBD2. V was clipped by 2 bases and J by 2 bases; unmatched bases: 5. This CDR3 has 16 amino acids. Germline lookup yields CDR1 SGHNT and CDR2 YYREEE (reference sequence). CDR3 bases: TGTGCCAGCAGCTTCCCTAGCGGGGGCCCCACAGATACGCAGTATTTT. Amino acids: CASSFPSGGPTDTQYF.

This clone has just one count. The chain combines TRBV19 with TRBJ1-5, with D uncertain. This CDR3 is 13 amino acids long. Trimming left V 0 bases short and J 6 bases short, with 6 bases between. The germline gives CDR1 LNHDA, CDR2 SQIVND (reference sequence). CDR3 sequence: CASSIDRAQPQHF. For the CDR3, the DNA is TGTGCCAGTAGTATAGATAGGGCTCAGCCCCAGCATTTT.

This clone has only a few counts. The rearrangement joins TRBV28 to TRBJ2-2; D is perhaps TRBD1 (5 bases). The V gene's germline CDR1 is MDHEN and CDR2 SYDVKM. V lost 8 bases to trimming and J lost 7 bases, with 17 bases between them. The length of the CDR3 is 14 residues. The CDR3 coding sequence is TGTGCCAGCCTGATTTCAGGGAAGGACGGGGAGCTGTTTTTT. Its translation: CASLISGKDGELFF.

This sequence joins TRBV4-1 and TRBJ1-6; tentative D call: TRBD1 (5 bases). From germline, CDR1 is MGHRA and CDR2 YSYEKL. V gave up 1 base and J gave up 9 bases, with 22 bases separating them. The CDR3 spans 18 residues. The CDR3 DNA sequence: TGCGCCAGCAGCCAAGGCTCGATTAGGGGCAGAATATCTTCACCCCTCCACTTT. It translates to CASSQGSIRGRISSPLHF.

The CDR3 region is CASSPIGRGETQYF. In DNA form, the CDR3 reads TGTGCCAGCAGCCCAATCGGCCGGGGGGAGACCCAGTACTTC. This rearrangement joins TRBV7-2 to TRBJ2-5; TRBD2 might be the D (6 bases). V was pared by 5 bases and J by 5 bases, with 15 bases between. CDR1 and CDR2 (germline): SGHTA, FQGNSA. The CDR3 length is 14 residues.

The chain combines TRBV2 with TRBJ2-1; D unclear. There are 13 residues in the CDR3. CDR1 is SNHLY, CDR2 FYNNEI, per germline. Trimming cost V 5 bases and J 4 bases, with 9 bases left between them. The DNA of the CDR3 is TGTGCCAGCAGTCTAATGGGTTACAATGAGCAGTTCTTC. This gives the protein CASSLMGYNEQFF.

The chain carries TRBV7-2 and TRBJ2-3; D unclear. Deletions cut 3 bases from V and 2 bases from J, with 6 bases between. CDR1 is SGHTA and CDR2 is FQGNSA in the germline V gene. The CDR3 consists of 13 residues. CDR3 loop: CASSFVDTDTQYF. The CDR3 bases are TGTGCCAGCAGCTTCGTCGACACAGATACGCAGTATTTT.

This chain joins TRBV2 and TRBJ2-2, with 7 bases fitting TRBD1. CDR1 and CDR2 (germline): SNHLY, FYNNEI. With 7 bases clipped from V and 4 bases from J, the junction kept 6 bases outside the gene matches. This CDR3 contains 14 residues. CDR3 DNA sequence: TGTGCCAGCAAGGGGCAGGGGGTCACCGGGGAGCTGTTTTTT. Translating it yields CASKGQGVTGELFF.

This clone came up many times. The chain has TRBV6-2 or TRBV6-3 and TRBJ1-6, with D perhaps matching TRBD1 (5 bases). CDR1 is MNHEY and CDR2 is SVGEGT in the germline V gene. Trimming left V 2 bases short and J 10 bases short, with 9 bases between. The CDR3 is made up of 13 amino acids. CDR3 sequence (DNA): TGTGCCAGCAGTTACGGGACCGGGTCACCCCTCCACTTT. Translated: CASSYGTGSPLHF.

This rearrangement joins TRBV24-1 to TRBJ1-5, with TRBD1 as a possible D gene (5 bases). Per the germline V gene, CDR1 is KGHDR and CDR2 is SFDVKD. CDR3 size: 15 residues. V lost 5 bases and J 2 bases, leaving 12 bases between the germline ends. CDR3 sequence (DNA): TGTGCCACCAGTGCTGGGGGATGGGGCAATCAGCCCCAGCATTTT. Its protein product is CATSAGGWGNQPQHF.

The chain couples TRBV20-1 to TRBJ1-1; D might be TRBD1 (5 bases). CDR1 and CDR2 (germline): DFQATT, SNEGSKA (reference sequence). CDR3 length: 11 amino acids. Trimming took off 7 bases at V and 5 bases at J, with 11 bases between the two ends. The CDR3 is CSESRETEAFF. The DNA of the CDR3 is TGCAGTGAGTCCAGGGAGACTGAAGCTTTCTTT.

J is TRBJ2-5 and V is TRBV12-3 or TRBV12-4, with D unresolved. Trimming stripped 2 bases from V and 2 bases from J, with 6 bases between. The CDR3 extends over 13 amino acids. The CDR3 reads CASSLSVQETQYF. The CDR3, as DNA: TGTGCCAGCAGTTTATCGGTACAAGAGACCCAGTACTTC.

In this sample, this clone turned up once. V and J are TRBV27 and TRBJ1-2; the match to TRBD1 covers 9 bases. Germline V gives CDR1 MNHEY, CDR2 SMNVEV (reference sequence). The V gene end was trimmed by 7 bases and the J gene end by 7 bases; junction bases not matched to a gene: 10. There are 14 residues in the CDR3. This CDR3 is CASKGGQGRGGYTF. For the CDR3, the DNA is TGTGCCAGCAAGGGAGGACAGGGGAGAGGTGGCTACACCTTC.

This clone was observed a few times. The J gene is TRBJ2-7, the V gene TRBV6-5, with 7 bases that match TRBD1. The CDR3 length is 13 residues. The germline V gene encodes CDR1 MNHEY and CDR2 SVGAGI. V was clipped by 5 bases and J by 4 bases; unmatched bases: 5. In DNA form, the CDR3 reads TGTGCCAGCAGTAAGGACAGGATATACGAGCAGTACGTC. Protein: CASSKDRIYEQYV.

The chain has TRBV5-4 and TRBJ1-2, with 7 bases aligning to TRBD1. V lost 4 bases, J lost 4 bases, and 4 bases stayed unmatched. Germline CDR1 and CDR2: SGHNT and YYREEE (reference sequence). CDR3 length: 13 amino acids. CDR3 amino acids: CASSLTGTYGYTF. CDR3 nucleotides: TGTGCCAGCAGCCTGACAGGGACCTATGGCTACACCTTC.

This clone turned up a few times. The chain joins TRBV27 to TRBJ1-5, with 10 bases that match TRBD1. Germline V CDR1 and CDR2: MNHEY, SMNVEV (reference sequence). The CDR3 runs to 16 residues. Unmatched junction bases numbered 9, after V lost 3 bases and J lost 7 bases. The CDR3 sequence is CASSLRGTGVWQPQHF. CDR3 sequence (DNA): TGTGCCAGCAGTTTGCGGGGGACAGGGGTTTGGCAGCCCCAGCATTTT.

This clone was counted between two and nine times. The genes are TRBV2 and TRBJ1-5, with 10 bases fitting TRBD1. Unmatched junction bases numbered 3, after V lost 9 bases and J lost 7 bases. Germline loops: CDR1 SNHLY, CDR2 FYNNEI. The CDR3 is 12 amino acids. The CDR3 DNA sequence: TGTGCCAGGGGACAGGGGAGCCAGCCCCAGCATTTT. The encoded protein is CARGQGSQPQHF. The full variable domain, completed using reference TRBV2 and TRBJ1-5, is EPEVTQTPSHQVTQMGQEVILRCVPISNHLYFYWYRQILGQKVEFLVSFYNNEISEKSEIFDDQFSVERPDGSNFTLKIRSTKLEDSAMYFCARGQGSQPQHFGDGTRLSIL.

CDR3 loop: CASSPGQTQPQHF. CDR3 DNA: TGTGCCAGCAGCCCCGGACAGACTCAGCCCCAGCATTTT. The rearrangement joins TRBV7-8 to TRBJ1-5; D is possibly TRBD1 (6 bases). Trimming removed 5 bases from V and 6 bases from J, with 11 bases in between. The CDR3 contains 13 residues. The germline gives CDR1 SGHVS, CDR2 FQNEAQ. The full variable domain, rest sourced from reference TRBV7-8 and TRBJ1-5, is GAGVSQSPRYKVAKRGQDVALRCDPISGHVSLFWYQQALGQGPEFLTYFQNEAQLDKSGLPSDRFFAERPEGSVSTLKIQRTQQEDSAVYLCASSPGQTQPQHFGDGTRLSIL.

The chain combines TRBV10-3 with TRBJ1-2; D gene unclear. The CDR3 is 16 residues long. The germline V gene has CDR1 ENHRY and CDR2 SYGVKD. Trimming left V 0 bases short and J 0 bases short, with 11 bases between. In DNA, the CDR3 is TGTGCCATCAGTGAGTCGACCAGGACGGCTAACTATGGCTACACCTTC. As protein: CAISESTRTANYGYTF.

The chain is built from TRBV6-5 and TRBJ1-1, with TRBD1 matching 8 bases. The CDR3 spans 14 residues. In germline, CDR1 is MNHEY, CDR2 SVGAGI. V dropped 7 bases and J dropped 4; count of bases not matched to a gene: 8. The CDR3 DNA reads as TGTGCCAGCATTTCCAGCGGACAGGGCACTGAAGCTTTCTTT. Residues: CASISSGQGTEAFF.

The sample holds a few counts of this clone. In DNA form, the CDR3 reads TGTGCCAGTAAGGACGACTATAGCAATCAGCCCCAGCATTTT. Translating gives CASKDDYSNQPQHF. The V and J genes are TRBV19 and TRBJ1-5; no reliable D call. CDR1 is LNHDA, CDR2 SQIVND, per germline (reference sequence). This CDR3 comprises 14 residues. The V end lost 7 bases, the J end lost 0 bases, and 10 bases lay between the germline ends.

The chain recombines TRBV18 with TRBJ1-2; 8 bases align to TRBD1. The germline V gene encodes CDR1 KGHSH and CDR2 LQKENI. The CDR3 has 17 amino acids. V lost 5 bases and J lost 0; bases outside the gene matches: 11. The CDR3 DNA reads as TGTGCCAGCTCATCCGAGGCAGGGGGCTACACTAACTATGGCTACACCTTC. This translates into CASSSEAGGYTNYGYTF.

The chain couples TRBV11-2 to TRBJ1-2; 8 nucleotides agree with TRBD1. Germline CDR1 reads SGHAT; CDR2 reads FQNNGV. CDR3 length equals 14 residues. The V and J ends lost 0 bases and 8 bases, in that order; junction bases with no gene match: 5. The CDR3 DNA follows: TGTGCCAGCAGCTTAGATACAGGGGGGAACGGCTACACCTTC. Translating it yields CASSLDTGGNGYTF.

V is TRBV7-9 and J is TRBJ2-7, with 8 bases identical to TRBD2. The ends lost 5 bases at V and 0 bases at J; junction bases unmatched: 6. In germline, CDR1 is SEHNR, CDR2 FQNEAQ (reference sequence). This CDR3 is 15 amino acids long. In DNA, the CDR3 is TGTGCCAGCAGCCCCGGGAGGGCCCTCTCCTACGAGCAGTACGTC. Its translation: CASSPGRALSYEQYV.

In nucleotides, the CDR3 is TGTGCCAGCAGCTTAGGGACAGCCGCGGGAAATGAGCAGTTCTTC. Amino acids: CASSLGTAAGNEQFF. The V and J genes are TRBV7-3 and TRBJ2-1, with D tentatively TRBD1 (7 bases). CDR1 and CDR2 from the germline V gene are SGHTA and FQGTGA. There are 15 residues in the CDR3. Trimming stripped 2 bases from V and 7 bases from J, with 15 bases between.

The genes are TRBV6-1 and TRBJ1-6, with D unresolved. Germline V gene sequence: CDR1 MNHNS, CDR2 SASEGT. The CDR3 has 16 amino acids. V was cut by 2 bases and J by 6 bases, with 14 bases left in between. The CDR3 loop is CASSEYLTGLNSPLHF. DNA of the CDR3: TGTGCCAGCAGTGAATATTTGACCGGCCTTAATTCACCCCTCCACTTT.